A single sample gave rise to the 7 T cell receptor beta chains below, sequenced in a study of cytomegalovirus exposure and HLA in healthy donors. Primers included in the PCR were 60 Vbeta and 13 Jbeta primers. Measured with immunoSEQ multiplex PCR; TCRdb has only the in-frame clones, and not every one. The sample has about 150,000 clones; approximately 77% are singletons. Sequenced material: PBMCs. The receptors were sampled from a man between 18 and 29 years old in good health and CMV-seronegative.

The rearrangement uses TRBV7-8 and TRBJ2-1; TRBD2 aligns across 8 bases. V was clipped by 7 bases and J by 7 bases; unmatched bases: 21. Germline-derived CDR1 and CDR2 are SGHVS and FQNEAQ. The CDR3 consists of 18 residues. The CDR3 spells CASTLRGAAGAWGNEQFF. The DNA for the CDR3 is TGTGCCAGCACCCTCCGTGGGGCAGCGGGAGCGTGGGGAAATGAGCAGTTCTTC.

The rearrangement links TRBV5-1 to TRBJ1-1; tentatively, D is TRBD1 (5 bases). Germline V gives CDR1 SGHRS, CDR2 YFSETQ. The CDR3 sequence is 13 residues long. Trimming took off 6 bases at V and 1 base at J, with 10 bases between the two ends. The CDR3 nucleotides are TGCGCCAGCACTGGGGCAGAGAACACTGAAGCTTTCTTT. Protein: CASTGAENTEAFF.

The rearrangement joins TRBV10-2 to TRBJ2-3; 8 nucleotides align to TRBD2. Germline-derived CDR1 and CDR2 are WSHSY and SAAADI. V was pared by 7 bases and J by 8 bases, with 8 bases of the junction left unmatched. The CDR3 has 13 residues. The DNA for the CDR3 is TGCGCCAGCAAGGGACTAGGGCTTGGTACGCAGTATTTT. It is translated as CASKGLGLGTQYF.

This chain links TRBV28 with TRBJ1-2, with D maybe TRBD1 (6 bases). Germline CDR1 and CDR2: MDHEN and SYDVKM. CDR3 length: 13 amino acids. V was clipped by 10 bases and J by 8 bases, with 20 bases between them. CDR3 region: CATRDNELYGYTF. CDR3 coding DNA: TGTGCCACCCGGGACAACGAGCTCTACGGCTACACCTTC.

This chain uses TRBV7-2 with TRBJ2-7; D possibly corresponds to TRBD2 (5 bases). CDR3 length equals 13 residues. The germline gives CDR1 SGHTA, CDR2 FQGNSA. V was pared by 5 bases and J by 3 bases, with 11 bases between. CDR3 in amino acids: CASSLQRYYEQYF. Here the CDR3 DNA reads TGTGCCAGCAGCCTCCAGCGGTACTACGAGCAGTACTTC. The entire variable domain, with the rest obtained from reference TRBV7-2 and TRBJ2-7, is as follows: GAGVSQSPSNKVTEKGKDVELRCDPISGHTALYWYRQSLGQGLEFLIYFQGNSAPDKSGLPSDRFSAERTGGSVSTLTIQRTQQEDSAVYLCASSLQRYYEQYFGPGTRLTVT.

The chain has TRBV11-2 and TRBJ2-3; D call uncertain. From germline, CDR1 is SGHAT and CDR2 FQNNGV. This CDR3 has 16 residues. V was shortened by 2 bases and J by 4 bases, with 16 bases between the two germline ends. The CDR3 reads CASSLKLLWLADTQYF. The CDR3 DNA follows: TGTGCCAGCAGCTTAAAGCTGCTTTGGTTGGCAGATACGCAGTATTTT.

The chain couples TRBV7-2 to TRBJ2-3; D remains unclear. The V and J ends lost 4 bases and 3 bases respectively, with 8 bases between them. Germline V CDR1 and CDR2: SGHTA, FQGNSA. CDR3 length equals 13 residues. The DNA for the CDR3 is TGTGCCAGCAGCTCCTATACGACAGATACGCAGTATTTT. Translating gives CASSSYTTDTQYF.